This T cell receptor (beta chain) appears in the sequencing data of a study of tumor and adjacent non-tumor tissue in lung cancer. Study as a whole: There were 11 to 13 adenocarcinoma, a couple of squamous cell carcinoma and 1 small cell lung cancer cases. Findings and caveats of the study: In normal lung, the top 100 clones were significantly more dominant than in tumor. Tumor tissue had significantly higher TCR diversity than normal lung. Shorter survival was associated with higher TCR diversity in tumors.

This CDR3 contains 14 residues. Germline values: CDR1 DFQATT, CDR2 SNEGSKA (reference sequence). This sample's RNA came from whole unsorted tissue. TCRbeta libraries were built with three rounds of nested PCR, modified from ARM-PCR. One entry per CDR3 protein, called by TCRdb with MiXCR from the multiplex PCR reads. Among about 80,000 distinct CDR3 sequences listed, 75% to 90% were seen once. In this sample, this clonotype turned up once. Its target is unknown. The junction and the germline gene differ at one end; a read error may be behind it. The sequence was obtained from a woman in her fifties or sixties with non-small cell lung cancer. Sequenced input: lung tumor tissue. The chain couples TRBV20-1 to TRBJ1-2; D not resolved. The CDR3: CSAITQLANYGYTF. DNA for the CDR3: TGCAGTGCAATTACACAGTTAGCTAACTATGGCTACACCTTT.